The clone carrying this T cell receptor beta chain was seen once. In the authors' workflow: Reference gene primer amplification in the assay estimated nucleated cell counts. Profiled with immunoSEQ multiplex PCR; TCRdb holds only in-frame clones, not every one. Clone size and the V and J calls come from that table; the DNA yielded D and trimming. The table records about 74,000 clones, around 82% of them present only once. The sample comes from a study of blood T cell repertoires in COVID-19. Trimming took off 0 bases at V and 8 bases at J, with 16 bases between the two ends. The CDR3 is made up of 15 amino acids. CDR1 is WSHSY and CDR2 is SAAADI in the germline V gene.

Sequencing was done on a sample of peripheral blood. This sequence originates from a man aged 45 to 65 with active COVID-19. The chain recombines TRBV10-2 with TRBJ1-1; D call uncertain. The CDR3 reads CASSESLRPGTEAFF. The CDR3 DNA is TGCGCCAGCAGTGAGTCCCTCCGGCCAGGTACGGAAGCTTTCTTT.